The clone carrying this T cell receptor beta chain has only a few counts. Trimming removed 4 bases from V and 2 bases from J; junction bases left unmatched: 4. The CDR3 is made up of 14 amino acids. Germline V gene lookup returns CDR1 SGHTS and CDR2 YDEGEE. The TCR beta CDR3 regions underwent amplification using RNA transcripts as the source. HTBI primers were used for first-round RT-PCR of the TCR CDR3. TCRdb re-called the multiplex PCR reads with MiXCR, one entry per CDR3 protein. Of about 510,000 distinct CDR3 sequences listed, approximately 15% are singletons. This specimen belongs to a study of T cells in Graves' hyperthyroidism and ophthalmopathy. PBMCs were derived from roughly 10 ml fresh peripheral blood.

This chain connects TRBV5-8 to TRBJ2-3, with 7 bases matching TRBD1. Material: blood. This clonotype originated in a woman aged 40 to 49 with Graves' hyperthyroidism. The CDR3 is CASSTQGFTDTQYF. Written as DNA, the CDR3 is TGTGCCAGCAGCACACAGGGGTTCACAGATACGCAGTATTTT. The whole variable domain, filled in from reference TRBV5-8 and TRBJ2-3, reads EAGVTQSPTHLIKTRGQQATLRCSPISGHTSVYWYQQALGLGLQFLLWYDEGEERNRGNFPPRFSGRQFPNYSSELNVNALELEDSALYLCASSTQGFTDTQYFGPGTRLTVL.